The clone carrying this TCR beta chain came up once. No antigen is known for it. Generated by immunoSEQ multiplex PCR, the TCRdb table keeps only in-frame clones and is missing some. The repertoire includes over 110,000 clones, almost 85% of them detected once, and more than 1.4% sits in the top ten. The record originates from a study of cytomegalovirus exposure and HLA in healthy donors. General study results and limits: A few CMV-associated chains were confirmed in vitro to be specific for CMV antigens. The investigators catalogued 180 or so TCR beta chains as cytomegalovirus-associated.

Separation from the approximately 720-subject first cohort characterized the approximately 130-subject validation cohort, to which the donors belonged. The CDR3 contains 19 residues. V was clipped by 0 bases and J by 0 bases, with 16 bases between them. Per the germline V gene, CDR1 is SGHRS and CDR2 is YFSETQ. This receptor was taken from a woman in her 30s in good health and CMV-seronegative. The specimen sequenced was PBMCs. The chain employs TRBV5-1 and TRBJ2-6; D gene ambiguous. The CDR3 region is CASSLAPAGSASGANVLTF. The CDR3, as DNA: TGCGCCAGCAGCTTGGCCCCCGCAGGATCAGCCTCTGGGGCCAACGTCCTGACTTTC. Drawing the rest from reference TRBV5-1 and TRBJ2-6, the complete variable domain is KAGVTQTPRYLIKTRGQQVTLSCSPISGHRSVSWYQQTPGQGLQFLFEYFSETQRNKGNFPGRFSGRQFSNSRSEMNVSTLELGDSALYLCASSLAPAGSASGANVLTFGAGSRLTVL.